The 13 T cell receptor beta chains listed next were all sequenced from one sample in a study of blood T cell repertoires in COVID-19. Libraries were prepared by immunoSEQ multiplex PCR; TCRdb keeps only in-frame clonotypes and omits some of them. The data hold approximately 210,000 clones, with 85% to 95% observed a single time. The sample taken for sequencing was peripheral blood. Every receptor here comes from a man younger than 40 with COVID-19, enrolled during active disease.

The V call is TRBV18, the J call TRBJ1-2, with TRBD1 as a possible D gene (6 bases). Looked up from germline, CDR1 is KGHSH and CDR2 is LQKENI. The length of the CDR3 is 16 residues. Trimming removed 0 bases at V and 4 bases at J, with 15 bases between. The CDR3 nucleotides read TGTGCCAGCTCACCACCAGTCCCAGGGGTAGCCTATGGCTACACCTTC. Residues: CASSPPVPGVAYGYTF. Full variable domain (missing parts from reference TRBV18 and TRBJ1-2): NAGVMQNPRHLVRRRGQEARLRCSPMKGHSHVYWYRQLPEEGLKFMVYLQKENIIDESGMPKERFSAEFPKEGPSILRIQQVVRGDSAAYFCASSPPVPGVAYGYTFGSGTRLTVV.

This rearrangement joins TRBV2 to TRBJ2-5; D might be TRBD2 (6 bases). Trimming pared 5 bases from V and 2 bases from J, leaving 21 bases between. Germline V gives CDR1 SNHLY, CDR2 FYNNEI. The CDR3 contains 17 residues. The CDR3 DNA follows: TGTGCCAGCAGTTACTCCATAGAGGCGGGGACTCAAGAGACCCAGTACTTC. Translation gives CASSYSIEAGTQETQYF. Using reference TRBV2 and TRBJ2-5 for the parts outside the CDR3, the full variable domain is EPEVTQTPSHQVTQMGQEVILRCVPISNHLYFYWYRQILGQKVEFLVSFYNNEISEKSEIFDDQFSVERPDGSNFTLKIRSTKLEDSAMYFCASSYSIEAGTQETQYFGPGTRLLVL.

The rearrangement uses TRBV5-1 and TRBJ2-3; D is perhaps TRBD2 (6 bases). This CDR3 is built from 15 residues. V lost 4 bases and J lost 7, with 19 bases in between. Germline CDR1 reads SGHRS; CDR2 reads YFSETQ. The CDR3 nucleotides read TGCGCCAGCAGCCCCGGAGATACTAGCCGAAATACGCAGTATTTT. It encodes CASSPGDTSRNTQYF.

The gene calls are TRBV19 and TRBJ2-1, with TRBD1 matching 7 bases. The CDR3 extends over 14 amino acids. CDR1 LNHDA and CDR2 SQIVND come from the germline V gene (reference sequence). Trimming at V came to 6 bases and at J to 3 bases, leaving 5 bases not matched to a gene. CDR3 DNA sequence: TGTGCCAGTAGGACCGGGACAGACTACAATGAGCAGTTCTTC. Translation gives CASRTGTDYNEQFF.

V and J are TRBV2 and TRBJ2-3, with D perhaps matching TRBD2 (6 bases). CDR3 length: 13 amino acids. V gave up 3 bases and J gave up 4 bases, with 8 bases separating them. Germline values: CDR1 SNHLY, CDR2 FYNNEI. CDR3: CASSEREADTQYF. CDR3 DNA: TGTGCCAGCAGTGAGCGGGAAGCAGATACGCAGTATTTT. Together with reference TRBV2 and TRBJ2-3, the CDR3 gives the full variable domain: EPEVTQTPSHQVTQMGQEVILRCVPISNHLYFYWYRQILGQKVEFLVSFYNNEISEKSEIFDDQFSVERPDGSNFTLKIRSTKLEDSAMYFCASSEREADTQYFGPGTRLTVL.

This chain uses TRBV27 with TRBJ2-1, with 9 nucleotides matching TRBD2. The CDR3 covers 16 residues. Germline CDR1 reads MNHEY; CDR2 reads SMNVEV (reference sequence). Trimming at V came to 5 bases and at J to 1 base, leaving 6 bases not matched to a gene. As DNA, the CDR3 is TGTGCCAGCAGTCCTTCAGCGGGGGGTTCCTACAATGAGCAGTTCTTC. This sequence encodes CASSPSAGGSYNEQFF.

The rearrangement uses TRBV9 and TRBJ1-2, with unresolved D. Trimming left V 0 bases short and J 2 bases short, with 14 bases between. CDR1 is SGDLS, CDR2 YYNGEE, per germline. This CDR3 spans 16 amino acids. The CDR3 nucleotides are TGTGCCAGCAGCGTAGGGCGGCAGACTGCAAACTATGGCTACACCTTC. It encodes CASSVGRQTANYGYTF.

CDR3: CSVSGLAGDRSPLGHEQFF. The CDR3 DNA follows: TGCAGCGTTTCGGGACTAGCGGGGGACCGATCCCCTCTAGGCCATGAGCAGTTCTTC. The chain employs TRBV29-1 and TRBJ2-1, with 14 bases fitting TRBD2. CDR1 is SQVTM, CDR2 ANQGSEA, per germline. The length of the CDR3 is 19 residues. J gave up 8 bases and V 5 bases, and 20 bases lay outside the gene matches.

This sequence joins TRBV5-6 and TRBJ2-5; tentatively, D is TRBD1 (5 bases). The ends were cut back, 4 bases at V and 1 base at J, with 14 bases in the middle. The CDR3 spans 15 residues. Germline V lookup: CDR1 SGHDT, CDR2 YYEEEE. CDR3 in amino acids: CASSRYRQIQETQYF. As DNA, the CDR3 is TGTGCCAGCAGCCGTTACAGACAGATCCAAGAGACCCAGTACTTC.

This clone was seen only a few times. The same CDR3 arises from other DNA sequences in this sample as well. The V and J genes are TRBV9 and TRBJ1-5, with D possibly matching TRBD1 (5 bases). V dropped 5 bases and J dropped 0 bases, with 9 bases sitting between them. The length of the CDR3 is 14 residues. Germline values: CDR1 SGDLS, CDR2 YYNGEE. The CDR3 bases are TGTGCCAGCAGTTCGACAGATAGCAATCAGCCCCAGCATTTT. Its protein is CASSSTDSNQPQHF.

The chain uses TRBV5-5 and TRBJ2-5; D possibly corresponds to TRBD1 (6 bases). CDR1 is SGHKS and CDR2 is YYEKEE in the germline V gene (reference sequence). V lost 9 bases and J 1 base, leaving 13 bases between the germline ends. The CDR3 length is 13 residues. This CDR3 reads CATATGAQETQYF. The CDR3 region has the DNA TGTGCCACCGCGACAGGCGCCCAAGAGACCCAGTACTTC.

This chain uses TRBV6-2 or TRBV6-3 with TRBJ1-4, with D hard to call. CDR1 and CDR2 (germline): MNHEY, SVGEGT. Trimming took off 6 bases at V and 3 bases at J, with 20 bases between the two ends. The CDR3 is 17 residues long. The CDR3 bases are TGTGCCAGCAGCCTATACCTACTTGGGCAGGCTAATGAAAAACTGTTTTTT. It codes for CASSLYLLGQANEKLFF.

V is TRBV3-1 (or the pseudogene TRBV3-2) and J is TRBJ2-2; 8 nucleotides align to TRBD2. Trimming cost V 4 bases and J 1 base; bases outside gene matches: 5. CDR1 is LGHDT and CDR2 is YNNKEL in the germline V gene (reference sequence). This CDR3 is 16 amino acids long. In nucleotides, the CDR3 is TGTGCCAGCAGCCCGGGACTAGTCGGGAACACCGGGGAGCTGTTTTTT. Its protein is CASSPGLVGNTGELFF.